What follows are 8 T cell receptor beta chains derived from one specimen sequenced in a study of CD8 T cells in ankylosing spondylitis. Study-wide points: A motif in TCR beta, a set of under ten highly homologous variants, appeared characteristic of ankylosing spondylitis blood.

Each CDR3 protein gets one entry after TCRdb re-called the 5' RACE reads with MiXCR. The sample records 75,000 to 95,000 distinct CDR3 sequences, roughly 8.5% being singletons. These receptors' antigens are unknown. The sample taken for sequencing was blood, either unsorted or a sorted T cell fraction (not recorded which). The receptors derive from a male donor with ankylosing spondylitis.

This clonotype showed up just a few times. J is TRBJ2-5 and V is TRBV25-1; no firm D call. V gave up 0 bases and J gave up 4 bases, with 9 bases separating them. Germline V gives CDR1 MGHDK, CDR2 SYGVNS. The CDR3 covers 14 residues. Here the CDR3 reads CASSEYTALETQYF. The CDR3, as DNA: TGTGCCAGCAGTGAATATACCGCCCTAGAGACCCAGTACTTC.

This clonotype was detected only a few times. The gene calls are TRBV2 and TRBJ2-1; tentative D call: TRBD1 (6 bases). Trimming took off 6 bases at V and 2 bases at J, with 14 bases between the two ends. Germline V gene sequence: CDR1 SNHLY, CDR2 FYNNEI. The CDR3 is made up of 15 amino acids. The CDR3 sequence: CASRQQGHPYNEQFF. CDR3 bases: TGTGCCAGCAGACAACAGGGCCACCCCTACAATGAGCAGTTCTTC.

This clonotype was detected a few times. The CDR3 loop is CASRRKSGGLNTEAFF. The CDR3 nucleotides are TGTGCCAGCAGGAGAAAATCAGGGGGCCTGAACACTGAAGCTTTCTTT. V and J are TRBV6-1 and TRBJ1-1; 8 nucleotides match TRBD1. Per the germline V gene, CDR1 is MNHNS and CDR2 is SASEGT. The CDR3 is 16 residues long. After removal of 6 bases from V and 0 bases from J, the junction contained 9 bases not matched to a gene.

Only a few counts were recorded for this clonotype. The genes are TRBV11-2 and TRBJ2-2; D gene ambiguous. The germline V gene has CDR1 SGHAT and CDR2 FQNNGV. The CDR3 has 14 amino acids. V was trimmed by 1 base and J by 6 bases, leaving 9 bases between them. CDR3 in amino acids: CASSLGFGSGELFF. CDR3 in DNA: TGTGCCAGCAGCTTAGGATTTGGATCCGGGGAGCTGTTTTTT.

The sample holds a few counts of this clonotype. The chain uses TRBV2 and TRBJ2-7; 7 bases align to TRBD2. Per the germline V gene, CDR1 is SNHLY and CDR2 is FYNNEI. CDR3 length: 13 residues. The CDR3 reads CASSEGAGYERYV. CDR3 nucleotides: TGTGCCAGCAGTGAGGGAGCGGGGTACGAGCGGTACGTC.

The rearrangement joins TRBV24-1 to TRBJ2-1; TRBD2 aligns across 11 bases. The CDR3 covers 15 residues. CDR1 is KGHDR and CDR2 is SFDVKD in the germline V gene. Trimming removed 9 bases from V and 5 bases from J; junction bases left unmatched: 8. The CDR3: CATGGGLAANNEQFF. CDR3 DNA sequence: TGTGCCACCGGAGGGGGACTAGCGGCGAACAATGAGCAGTTCTTC.

On this clonotype: The germline gene is not matched at one end of the junction; a read error may be the cause. This chain links TRBV20-1 with TRBJ2-7, with D possibly called TRBD1 or TRBD2 (5 bases each). There are 15 residues in the CDR3. Germline CDR1 DFQATT, CDR2 SNEGSKA (reference sequence). The CDR3 DNA follows: TGCAGTGCAAGAGGGACGGACCAGTTTTCCTACGAGCAGTACTTC. This translates into CSARGTDQFSYEQYF.

Ten or more counts support this clonotype. The genes are TRBV10-3 and TRBJ2-3; TRBD1 matches 9 bases. Trimming removed 11 bases from V and 2 bases from J; junction bases left unmatched: 8. This CDR3 is built from 14 residues. Per germline, CDR1 ENHRY and CDR2 SYGVKD. The CDR3 region is CAAQGAYHTDTQYF. CDR3 coding DNA: TGTGCCGCACAGGGGGCTTATCACACAGATACGCAGTATTTT.